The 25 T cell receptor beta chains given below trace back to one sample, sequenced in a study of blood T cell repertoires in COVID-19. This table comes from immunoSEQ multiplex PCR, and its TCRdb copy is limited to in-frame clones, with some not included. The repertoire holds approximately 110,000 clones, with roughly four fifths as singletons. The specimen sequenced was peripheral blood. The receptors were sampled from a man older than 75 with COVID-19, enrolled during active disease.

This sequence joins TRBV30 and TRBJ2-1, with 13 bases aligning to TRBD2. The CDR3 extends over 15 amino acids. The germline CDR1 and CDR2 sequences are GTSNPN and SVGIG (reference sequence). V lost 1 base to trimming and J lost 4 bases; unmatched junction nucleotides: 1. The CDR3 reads CAWSELAGGYNEQFF. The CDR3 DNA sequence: TGTGCCTGGAGTGAACTAGCGGGAGGGTACAATGAGCAGTTCTTC.

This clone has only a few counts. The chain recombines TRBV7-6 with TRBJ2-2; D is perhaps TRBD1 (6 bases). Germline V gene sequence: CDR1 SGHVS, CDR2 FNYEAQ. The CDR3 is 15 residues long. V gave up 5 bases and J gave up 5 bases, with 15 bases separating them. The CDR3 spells CASSVGAGPTGELFF. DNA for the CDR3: TGTGCCAGCAGCGTGGGGGCGGGTCCAACCGGGGAGCTGTTTTTT.

The CDR3 is CASSFGTPSSYNEQFF. CDR3 bases: TGTGCCAGCAGCTTTGGGACACCGAGCTCCTACAATGAGCAGTTCTTC. The chain has TRBV5-4 and TRBJ2-1; perhaps TRBD1 as D (6 bases). The CDR3 has 16 amino acids. Germline V gives CDR1 SGHNT, CDR2 YYREEE (reference sequence). The V end lost 2 bases, the J end lost 0 bases, and 12 bases lay between the germline ends.

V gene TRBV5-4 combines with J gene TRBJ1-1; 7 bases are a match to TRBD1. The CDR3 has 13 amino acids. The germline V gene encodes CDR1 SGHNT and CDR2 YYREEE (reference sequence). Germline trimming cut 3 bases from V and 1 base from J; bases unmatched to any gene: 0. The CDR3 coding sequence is TGTGCCAGCAGCTGGGACAGGAACACTGAAGCTTTCTTT. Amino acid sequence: CASSWDRNTEAFF. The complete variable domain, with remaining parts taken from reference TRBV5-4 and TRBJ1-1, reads ETGVTQSPTHLIKTRGQQVTLRCSSQSGHNTVSWYQQALGQGPQFIFQYYREEENGRGNFPPRFSGLQFPNYSSELNVNALELDDSALYLCASSWDRNTEAFFGQGTRLTVV.

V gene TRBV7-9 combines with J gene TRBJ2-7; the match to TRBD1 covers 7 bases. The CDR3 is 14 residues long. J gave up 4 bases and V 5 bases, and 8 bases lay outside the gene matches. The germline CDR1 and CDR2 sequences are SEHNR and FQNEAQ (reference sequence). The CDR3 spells CASSTSGTVYEQYF. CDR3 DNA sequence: TGTGCCAGCAGCACATCCGGGACAGTGTACGAGCAGTACTTC.

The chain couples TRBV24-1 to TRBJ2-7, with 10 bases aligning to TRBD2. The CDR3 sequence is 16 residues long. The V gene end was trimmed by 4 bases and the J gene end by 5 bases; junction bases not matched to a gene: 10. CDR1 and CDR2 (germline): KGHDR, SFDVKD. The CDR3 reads CATSDPSSGSVNEQYF. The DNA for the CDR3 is TGTGCCACCAGTGACCCGTCTAGCGGGAGTGTAAACGAGCAGTACTTC.

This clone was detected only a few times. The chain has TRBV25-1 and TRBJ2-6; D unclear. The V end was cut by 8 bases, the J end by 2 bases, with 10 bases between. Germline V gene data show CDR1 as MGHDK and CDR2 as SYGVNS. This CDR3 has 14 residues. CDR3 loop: CASAGRAGANVLTF. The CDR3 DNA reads TGTGCCAGCGCAGGTCGCGCTGGGGCCAACGTCCTGACTTTC.

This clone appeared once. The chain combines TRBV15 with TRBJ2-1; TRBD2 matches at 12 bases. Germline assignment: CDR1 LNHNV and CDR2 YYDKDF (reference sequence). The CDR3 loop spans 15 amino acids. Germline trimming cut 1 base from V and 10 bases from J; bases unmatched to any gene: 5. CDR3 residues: CATSRGGLAGIEQFF. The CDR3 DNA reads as TGTGCCACCAGCAGAGGAGGACTAGCGGGGATAGAGCAGTTCTTC.

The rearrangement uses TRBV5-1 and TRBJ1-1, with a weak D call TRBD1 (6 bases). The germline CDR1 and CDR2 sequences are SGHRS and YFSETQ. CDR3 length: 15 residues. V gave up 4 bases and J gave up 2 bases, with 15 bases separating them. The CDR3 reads CASSPAQGSNTEAFF. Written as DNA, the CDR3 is TGCGCCAGCAGCCCAGCCCAGGGGAGCAACACTGAAGCTTTCTTT.

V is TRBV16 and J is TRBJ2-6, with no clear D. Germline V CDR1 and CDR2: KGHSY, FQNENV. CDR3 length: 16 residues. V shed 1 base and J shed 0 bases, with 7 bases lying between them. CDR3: CASSQWYGSGANVLTF. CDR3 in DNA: TGTGCCAGCAGCCAATGGTACGGCTCTGGGGCCAACGTCCTGACTTTC.

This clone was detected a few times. The CDR3 reads CSARDYGLQYF. The CDR3 bases are TGCAGTGCTAGAGATTATGGACTGCAGTACTTC. This sequence joins TRBV20-1 and TRBJ2-7; maybe TRBD2 (5 bases). The V and J ends lost 0 bases and 9 bases respectively, with 9 bases between them. The CDR3 contains 11 residues. From germline, CDR1 is DFQATT and CDR2 SNEGSKA (reference sequence).

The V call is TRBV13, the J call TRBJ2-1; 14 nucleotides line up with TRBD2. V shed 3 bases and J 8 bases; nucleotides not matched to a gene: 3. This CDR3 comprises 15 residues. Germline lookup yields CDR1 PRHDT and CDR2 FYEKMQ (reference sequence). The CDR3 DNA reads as TGTGCCAGCAGCTTGGGACTAGCGGGAGCCTATGAGCAGTTCTTC. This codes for CASSLGLAGAYEQFF.

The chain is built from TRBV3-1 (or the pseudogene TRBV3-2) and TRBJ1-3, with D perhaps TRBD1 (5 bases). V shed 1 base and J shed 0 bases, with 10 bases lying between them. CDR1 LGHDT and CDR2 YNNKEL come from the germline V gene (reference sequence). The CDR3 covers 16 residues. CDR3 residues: CASSQGLDSSGNTIYF. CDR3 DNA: TGTGCCAGCAGCCAAGGCCTAGACAGCTCTGGAAACACCATATATTTT.

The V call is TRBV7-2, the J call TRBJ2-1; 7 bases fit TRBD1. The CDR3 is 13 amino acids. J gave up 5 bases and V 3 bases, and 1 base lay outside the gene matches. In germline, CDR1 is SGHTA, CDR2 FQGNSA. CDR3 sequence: CASSFGTDNEQFF. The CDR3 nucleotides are TGTGCCAGCAGCTTTGGGACAGACAATGAGCAGTTCTTC.

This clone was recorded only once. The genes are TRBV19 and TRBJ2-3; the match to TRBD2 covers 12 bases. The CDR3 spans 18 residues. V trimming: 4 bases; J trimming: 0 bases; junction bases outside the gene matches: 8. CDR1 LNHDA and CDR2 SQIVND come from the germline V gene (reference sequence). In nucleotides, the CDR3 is TGTGCCAGTAGTACGACTAGCGGGAGAGGCGCTAGCACAGATACGCAGTATTTT. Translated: CASSTTSGRGASTDTQYF.

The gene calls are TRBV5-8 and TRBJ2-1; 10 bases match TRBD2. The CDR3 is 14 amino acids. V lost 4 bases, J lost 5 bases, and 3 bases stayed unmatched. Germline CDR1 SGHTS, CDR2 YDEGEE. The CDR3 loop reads CASSPGLADNEQFF. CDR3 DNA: TGTGCCAGCAGCCCCGGACTAGCGGACAATGAGCAGTTCTTC. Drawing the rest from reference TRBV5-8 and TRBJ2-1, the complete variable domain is EAGVTQSPTHLIKTRGQQATLRCSPISGHTSVYWYQQALGLGLQFLLWYDEGEERNRGNFPPRFSGRQFPNYSSELNVNALELEDSALYLCASSPGLADNEQFFGPGTRLTVL.

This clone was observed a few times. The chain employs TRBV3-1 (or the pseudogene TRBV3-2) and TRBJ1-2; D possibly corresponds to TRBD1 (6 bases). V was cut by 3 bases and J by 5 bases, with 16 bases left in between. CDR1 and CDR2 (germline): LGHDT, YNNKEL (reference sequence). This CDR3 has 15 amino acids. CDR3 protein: CASSQGTGLWYGYTF. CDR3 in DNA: TGTGCCAGCAGCCAGGGTACAGGGCTGTGGTATGGCTACACCTTC.

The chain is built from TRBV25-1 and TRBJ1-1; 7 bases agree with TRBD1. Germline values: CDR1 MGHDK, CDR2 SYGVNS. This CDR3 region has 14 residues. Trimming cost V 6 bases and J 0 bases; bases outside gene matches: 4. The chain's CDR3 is CASRDDRVNTEAFF. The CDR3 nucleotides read TGTGCCAGCAGGGACGACAGGGTGAACACTGAAGCTTTCTTT. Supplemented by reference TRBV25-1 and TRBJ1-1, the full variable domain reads EADIYQTPRYLVIGTGKKITLECSQTMGHDKMYWYQQDPGMELHLIHYSYGVNSTEKGDLSSESTVSRIRTEHFPLTLESARPSHTSQYLCASRDDRVNTEAFFGQGTRLTVV.

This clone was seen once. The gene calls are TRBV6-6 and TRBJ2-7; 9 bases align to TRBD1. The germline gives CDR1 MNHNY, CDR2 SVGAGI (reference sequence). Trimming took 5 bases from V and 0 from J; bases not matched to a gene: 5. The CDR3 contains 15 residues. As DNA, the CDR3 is TGTGCCAGCAGTAACCGGGACAGGGACTCCTACGAGCAGTACTTC. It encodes CASSNRDRDSYEQYF.

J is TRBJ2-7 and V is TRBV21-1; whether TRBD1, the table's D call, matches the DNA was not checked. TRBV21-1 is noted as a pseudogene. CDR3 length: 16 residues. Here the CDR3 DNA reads TGTGCCAGCAGCAAAGGGTGCAGGGGGCTCTCCTACGAGCAGTACTTC. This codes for CASSKGCRGLSYEQYF.

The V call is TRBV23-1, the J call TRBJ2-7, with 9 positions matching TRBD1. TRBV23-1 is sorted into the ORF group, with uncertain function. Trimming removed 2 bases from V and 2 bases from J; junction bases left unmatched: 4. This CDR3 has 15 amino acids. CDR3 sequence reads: CASSQTRDRAYEQYF. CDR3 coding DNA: TGCGCCAGCAGTCAAACCCGGGACAGGGCCTACGAGCAGTACTTC.

The CDR3 nucleotides are TGCGCCAGCAGCCAAGGTATCTCGGGACAGGGAAACTATGGCTACACCTTC. This encodes CASSQGISGQGNYGYTF. The gene calls are TRBV4-1 and TRBJ1-2, with 9 bases lining up with TRBD1. CDR3 size: 17 residues. Germline CDR1 reads MGHRA; CDR2 reads YSYEKL. The V gene end was trimmed by 1 base and the J gene end by 2 bases; junction bases not matched to a gene: 8.

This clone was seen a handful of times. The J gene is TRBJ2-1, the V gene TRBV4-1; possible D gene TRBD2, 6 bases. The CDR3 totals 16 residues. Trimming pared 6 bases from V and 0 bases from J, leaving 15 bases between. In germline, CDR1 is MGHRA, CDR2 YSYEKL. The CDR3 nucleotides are TGCGCCAGCAGGCCCTATAGCGGAAGCTCCTACAATGAGCAGTTCTTC. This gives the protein CASRPYSGSSYNEQFF.

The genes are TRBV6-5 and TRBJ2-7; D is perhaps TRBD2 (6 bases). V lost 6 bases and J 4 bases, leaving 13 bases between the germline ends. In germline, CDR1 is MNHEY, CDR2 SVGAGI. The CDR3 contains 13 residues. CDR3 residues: CASRRAEGYEQYF. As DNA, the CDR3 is TGTGCCAGCAGAAGAGCGGAGGGATACGAGCAGTACTTC.

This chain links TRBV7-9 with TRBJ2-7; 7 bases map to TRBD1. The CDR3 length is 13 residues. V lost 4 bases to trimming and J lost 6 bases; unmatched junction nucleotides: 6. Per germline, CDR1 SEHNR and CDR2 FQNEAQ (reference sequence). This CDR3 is CASSSFNRGEQYF. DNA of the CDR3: TGTGCCAGCAGCTCATTTAACAGGGGCGAGCAGTACTTC. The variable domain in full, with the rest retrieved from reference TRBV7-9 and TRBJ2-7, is DTGVSQNPRHKITKRGQNVTFRCDPISEHNRLYWYRQTLGQGPEFLTYFQNEAQLEKSRLLSDRFSAERPKGSFSTLEIQRTEQGDSAMYLCASSSFNRGEQYFGPGTRLTVT.